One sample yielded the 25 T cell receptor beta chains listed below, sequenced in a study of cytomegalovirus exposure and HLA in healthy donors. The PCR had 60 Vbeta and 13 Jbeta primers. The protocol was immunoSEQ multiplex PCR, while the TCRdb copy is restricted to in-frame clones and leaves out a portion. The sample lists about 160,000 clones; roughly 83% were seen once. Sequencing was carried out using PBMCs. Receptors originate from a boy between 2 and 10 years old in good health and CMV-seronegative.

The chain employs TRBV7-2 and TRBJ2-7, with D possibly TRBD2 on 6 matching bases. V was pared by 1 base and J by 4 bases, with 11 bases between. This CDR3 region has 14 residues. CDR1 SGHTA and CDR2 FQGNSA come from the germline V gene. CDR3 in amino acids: CASSLVSGPYEQYF. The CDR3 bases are TGTGCCAGCAGCTTAGTTAGCGGACCATACGAGCAGTACTTC.

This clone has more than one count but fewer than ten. CDR3 protein: CASSLRQVRSEAFF. The CDR3, as DNA: TGTGCCAGCAGCCTACGACAGGTTCGGTCTGAAGCTTTCTTT. This chain connects TRBV21-1 to TRBJ1-1; TRBD1, the D gene given by the table, was not confirmed from the DNA. TRBV21-1 is marked as a pseudogene. The length of the CDR3 is 14 residues.

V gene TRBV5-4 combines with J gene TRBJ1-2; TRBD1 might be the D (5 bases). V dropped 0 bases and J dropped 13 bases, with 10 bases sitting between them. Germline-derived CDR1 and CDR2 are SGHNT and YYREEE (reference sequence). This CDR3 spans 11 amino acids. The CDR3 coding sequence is TGTGCCAGCAGCTTGGCCCGACAGAGCACCTTC. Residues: CASSLARQSTF.

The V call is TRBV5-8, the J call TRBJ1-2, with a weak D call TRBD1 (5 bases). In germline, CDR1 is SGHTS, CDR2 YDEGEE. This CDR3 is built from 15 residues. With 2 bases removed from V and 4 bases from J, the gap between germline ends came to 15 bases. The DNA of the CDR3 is TGTGCCAGCAGCTTCTTAGGGGCCCACCTCTATGGCTACACCTTC. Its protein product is CASSFLGAHLYGYTF.

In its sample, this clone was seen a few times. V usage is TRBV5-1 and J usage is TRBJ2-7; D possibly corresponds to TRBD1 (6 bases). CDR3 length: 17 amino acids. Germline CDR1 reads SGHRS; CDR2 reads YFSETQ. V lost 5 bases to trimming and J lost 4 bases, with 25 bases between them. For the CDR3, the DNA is TGCGCCAGCAGTCTCGTCCTGGACAGCCAGGGAACATACGAGCAGTACTTC. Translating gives CASSLVLDSQGTYEQYF.

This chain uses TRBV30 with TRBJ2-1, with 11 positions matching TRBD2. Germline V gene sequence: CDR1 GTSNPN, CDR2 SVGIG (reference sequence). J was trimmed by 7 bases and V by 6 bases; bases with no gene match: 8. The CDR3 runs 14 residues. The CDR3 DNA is TGTGCCTGCCTCCCTAGCGGGGGGATGAATGAGCAGTTCTTC. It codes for CACLPSGGMNEQFF.

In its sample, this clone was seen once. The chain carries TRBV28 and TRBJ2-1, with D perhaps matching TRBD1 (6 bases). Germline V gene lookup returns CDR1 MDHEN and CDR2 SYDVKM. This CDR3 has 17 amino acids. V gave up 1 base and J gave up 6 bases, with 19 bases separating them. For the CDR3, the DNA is TGTGCCAGCAGTTTATCCTCTTCGCGGGTAGGGGGCAATGAGCAGTTCTTC. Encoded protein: CASSLSSSRVGGNEQFF.

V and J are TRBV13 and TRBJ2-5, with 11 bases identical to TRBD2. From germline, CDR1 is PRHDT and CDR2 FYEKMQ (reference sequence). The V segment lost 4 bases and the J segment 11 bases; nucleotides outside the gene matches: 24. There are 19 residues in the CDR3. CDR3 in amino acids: CASSSRLMELAGAKREQYF. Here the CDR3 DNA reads TGTGCCAGCAGCTCCCGATTGATGGAACTAGCGGGGGCCAAGAGGGAGCAGTACTTC.

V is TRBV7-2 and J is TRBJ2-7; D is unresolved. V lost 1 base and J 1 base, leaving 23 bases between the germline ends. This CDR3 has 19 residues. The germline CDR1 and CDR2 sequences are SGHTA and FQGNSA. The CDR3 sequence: CASSLVSAVASVVSYEQYF. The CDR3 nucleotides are TGTGCCAGCAGCTTAGTTTCCGCGGTAGCATCGGTAGTATCCTACGAGCAGTACTTC. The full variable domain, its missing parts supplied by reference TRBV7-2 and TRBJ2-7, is GAGVSQSPSNKVTEKGKDVELRCDPISGHTALYWYRQSLGQGLEFLIYFQGNSAPDKSGLPSDRFSAERTGGSVSTLTIQRTQQEDSAVYLCASSLVSAVASVVSYEQYFGPGTRLTVT.

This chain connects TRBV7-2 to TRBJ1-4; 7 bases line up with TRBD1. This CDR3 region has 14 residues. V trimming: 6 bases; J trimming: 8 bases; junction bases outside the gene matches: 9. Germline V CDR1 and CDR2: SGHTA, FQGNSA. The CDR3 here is CASSLNRGAEKLFF. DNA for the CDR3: TGTGCCAGCAGTCTGAACAGGGGAGCAGAAAAACTGTTTTTT.

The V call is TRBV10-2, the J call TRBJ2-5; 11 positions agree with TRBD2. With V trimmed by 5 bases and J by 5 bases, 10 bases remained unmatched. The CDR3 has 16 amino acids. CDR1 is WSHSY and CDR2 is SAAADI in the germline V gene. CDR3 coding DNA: TGCGCCAGCAGTCTCTTAGCGGGGGGGCCGAAGGAGACCCAGTACTTC. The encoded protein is CASSLLAGGPKETQYF.

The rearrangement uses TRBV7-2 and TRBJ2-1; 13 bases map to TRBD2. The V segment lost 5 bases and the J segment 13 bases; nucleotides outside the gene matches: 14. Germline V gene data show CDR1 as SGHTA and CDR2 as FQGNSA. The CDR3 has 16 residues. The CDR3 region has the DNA TGTGCCAGCAGCCACACCGGGACTAGCGGGACGGAGAATCAGTTCTTC. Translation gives CASSHTGTSGTENQFF.

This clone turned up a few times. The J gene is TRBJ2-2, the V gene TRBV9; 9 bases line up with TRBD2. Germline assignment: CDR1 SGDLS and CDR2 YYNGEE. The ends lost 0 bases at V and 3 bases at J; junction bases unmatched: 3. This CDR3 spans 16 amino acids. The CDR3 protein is CASSVGAGGYTGELFF. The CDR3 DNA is TGTGCCAGCAGCGTAGGCGCGGGAGGGTACACCGGGGAGCTGTTTTTT. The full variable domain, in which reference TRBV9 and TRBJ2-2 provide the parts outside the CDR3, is DSGVTQTPKHLITATGQRVTLRCSPRSGDLSVYWYQQSLDQGLQFLIQYYNGEERAKGNILERFSAQQFPDLHSELNLSSLELGDSALYFCASSVGAGGYTGELFFGEGSRLTVL.

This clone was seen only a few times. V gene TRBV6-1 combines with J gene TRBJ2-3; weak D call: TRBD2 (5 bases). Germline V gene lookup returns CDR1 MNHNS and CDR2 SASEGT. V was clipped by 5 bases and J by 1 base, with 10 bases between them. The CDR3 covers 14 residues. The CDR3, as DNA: TGTGCCAGCAGTTTGCGGGTCGGCACAGATACGCAGTATTTT. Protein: CASSLRVGTDTQYF.

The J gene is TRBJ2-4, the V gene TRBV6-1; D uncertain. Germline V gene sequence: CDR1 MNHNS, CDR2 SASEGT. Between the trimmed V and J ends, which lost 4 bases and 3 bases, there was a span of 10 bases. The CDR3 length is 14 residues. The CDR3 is CASSAGGNKNIQYF. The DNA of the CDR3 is TGTGCCAGCAGTGCTGGCGGAAACAAAAACATTCAGTACTTC.

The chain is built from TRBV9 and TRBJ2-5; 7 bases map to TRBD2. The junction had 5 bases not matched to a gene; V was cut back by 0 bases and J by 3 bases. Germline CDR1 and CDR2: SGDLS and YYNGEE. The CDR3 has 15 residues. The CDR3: CASSVGDYEKETQYF. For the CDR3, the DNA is TGTGCCAGCAGCGTAGGGGACTACGAAAAAGAGACCCAGTACTTC. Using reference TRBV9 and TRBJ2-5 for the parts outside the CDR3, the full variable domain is DSGVTQTPKHLITATGQRVTLRCSPRSGDLSVYWYQQSLDQGLQFLIQYYNGEERAKGNILERFSAQQFPDLHSELNLSSLELGDSALYFCASSVGDYEKETQYFGPGTRLLVL.

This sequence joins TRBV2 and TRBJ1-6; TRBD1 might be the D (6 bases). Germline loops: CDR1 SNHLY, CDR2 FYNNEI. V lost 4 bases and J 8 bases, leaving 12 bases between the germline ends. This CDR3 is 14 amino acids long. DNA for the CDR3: TGTGCCAGCAGTGTAGAGGGGGAAGATTCACCCCTCCACTTT. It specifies CASSVEGEDSPLHF.

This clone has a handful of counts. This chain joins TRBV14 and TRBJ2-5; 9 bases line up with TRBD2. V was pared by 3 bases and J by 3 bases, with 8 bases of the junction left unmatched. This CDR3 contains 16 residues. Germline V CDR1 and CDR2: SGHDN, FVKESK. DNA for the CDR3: TGTGCCAGCAGCCACCAGGAAATAGCGGGAGAAGAGACCCAGTACTTC. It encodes CASSHQEIAGEETQYF.

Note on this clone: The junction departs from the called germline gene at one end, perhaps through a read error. Here the CDR3 DNA reads TGTGCTAGCAGCTCGGGACAGCTCCAAGAGACCCAGTACTTC. The encoded protein is CASSSGQLQETQYF. The chain has TRBV7-7 and TRBJ2-5; 7 nucleotides align to TRBD1. In germline, CDR1 is SSHAT, CDR2 FNYEAQ (reference sequence). The CDR3 runs 14 residues.

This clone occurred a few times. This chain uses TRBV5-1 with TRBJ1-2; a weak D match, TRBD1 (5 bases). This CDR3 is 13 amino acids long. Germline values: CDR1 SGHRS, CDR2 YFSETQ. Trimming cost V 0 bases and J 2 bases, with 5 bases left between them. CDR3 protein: CASSLGQNYGYTF. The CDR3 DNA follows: TGCGCCAGCAGCTTGGGACAGAACTATGGCTACACCTTC.

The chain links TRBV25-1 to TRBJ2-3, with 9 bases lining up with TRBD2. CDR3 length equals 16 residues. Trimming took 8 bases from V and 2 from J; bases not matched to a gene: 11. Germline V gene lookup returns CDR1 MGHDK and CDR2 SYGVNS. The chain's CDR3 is CASSLGLAGHTDTQYF. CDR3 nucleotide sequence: TGTGCCAGCTCCCTTGGGCTAGCGGGACACACAGATACGCAGTATTTT.

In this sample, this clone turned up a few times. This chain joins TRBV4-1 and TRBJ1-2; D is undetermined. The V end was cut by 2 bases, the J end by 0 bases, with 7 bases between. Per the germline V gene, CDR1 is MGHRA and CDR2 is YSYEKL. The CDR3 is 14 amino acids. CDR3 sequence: CASSQIGANYGYTF. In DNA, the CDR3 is TGCGCCAGCAGCCAAATCGGGGCTAACTATGGCTACACCTTC.

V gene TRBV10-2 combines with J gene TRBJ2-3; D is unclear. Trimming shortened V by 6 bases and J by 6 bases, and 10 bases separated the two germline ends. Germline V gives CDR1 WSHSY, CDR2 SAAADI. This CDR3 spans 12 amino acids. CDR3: CASSVRADTQYF. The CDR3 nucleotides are TGCGCCAGCAGCGTTAGAGCGGATACGCAGTATTTT.

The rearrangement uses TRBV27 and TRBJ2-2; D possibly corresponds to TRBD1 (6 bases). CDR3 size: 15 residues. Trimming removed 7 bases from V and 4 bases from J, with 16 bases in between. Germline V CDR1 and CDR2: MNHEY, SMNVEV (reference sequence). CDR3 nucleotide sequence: TGTGCCAGCAACATAGGCCAGGGGAGCACCGGGGAGCTGTTTTTT. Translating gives CASNIGQGSTGELFF.

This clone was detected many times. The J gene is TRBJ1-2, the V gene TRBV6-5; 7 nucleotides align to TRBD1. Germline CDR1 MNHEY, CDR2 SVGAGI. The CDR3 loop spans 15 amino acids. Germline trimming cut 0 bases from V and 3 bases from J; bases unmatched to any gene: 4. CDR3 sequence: CASSYSGTAHYGYTF. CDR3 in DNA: TGTGCCAGCAGTTACTCTGGGACAGCCCACTATGGCTACACCTTC.